The 28 T cell receptor beta chains below all came from one sample that was sequenced in a study of cytomegalovirus exposure and HLA in healthy donors (dated by TCRdb to 2016 to 2017). Library generation was performed with the immunoSEQ multiplex PCR assay. For the multiplex PCR, a mixture combining 60 forward primers for TCR Vbeta segments and 13 reverse primers for TCR Jbeta segments was used. TCRdb stores this immuneACCESS table with in-frame sequences only. Part of the clones is absent; in the studies checked, under half of the shortfall reflects unresolved V genes, and no reason is known for the rest. The sample has around 100,000 clones on record, 65% to 80% of them singletons. Jointly, the top ten make up roughly a tenth of the sample. What was sequenced was PBMCs. These receptors were taken from a man between 45 and 60 years old in good health and CMV-seronegative.

The sample holds one count of this clone. The chain has TRBV25-1 and TRBJ2-1; a possible D gene is TRBD2 (5 bases). In germline, CDR1 is MGHDK, CDR2 SYGVNS. There are 14 residues in the CDR3. Trimming pared 5 bases from V and 4 bases from J, leaving 12 bases between. CDR3 nucleotides: TGTGCCAGCAGTTCCCGACGGAGGTACAATGAGCAGTTCTTC. Translated, it gives CASSSRRRYNEQFF.

The V and J genes are TRBV7-6 and TRBJ2-1; 8 positions agree with TRBD1. The CDR3 is 15 amino acids. Germline assignment: CDR1 SGHVS and CDR2 FNYEAQ. V lost 5 bases and J lost 3; bases outside the gene matches: 6. CDR3 amino acids: CASSPGRGHYNEQFF. The CDR3 DNA reads as TGTGCCAGCAGCCCCGGCAGGGGGCACTACAATGAGCAGTTCTTC.

The chain recombines TRBV7-9 with TRBJ2-5; D perhaps matches TRBD1 (5 bases). CDR1 SEHNR and CDR2 FQNEAQ come from the germline V gene (reference sequence). The V and J ends lost 1 base and 2 bases respectively, with 11 bases between them. The length of the CDR3 is 15 residues. CDR3 in amino acids: CASSLVAGRQETQYF. CDR3 nucleotide sequence: TGTGCCAGCAGCTTAGTGGCAGGGCGGCAAGAGACCCAGTACTTC.

The V call is TRBV5-7, the J call TRBJ2-5, with 8 bases fitting TRBD1. TRBV5-7 is noted as an ORF with a role that remains uncertain. With 0 bases clipped from V and 3 bases from J, the junction kept 4 bases outside the gene matches. The CDR3 extends over 15 amino acids. The CDR3 region is CASSLAGQGKETQYF. CDR3 DNA: TGTGCCAGCAGCTTGGCCGGACAGGGCAAAGAGACCCAGTACTTC.

This chain links TRBV11-2 with TRBJ2-7; 13 bases line up with TRBD2. The CDR3 loop spans 15 amino acids. Germline lookup yields CDR1 SGHAT and CDR2 FQNNGV. J lost 3 bases, V lost 5 bases, and 4 bases had no gene match. The CDR3 DNA sequence: TGTGCCAGCAGCGAACTAGCGGGAGGGGACTACGAGCAGTACTTC. Translated, it gives CASSELAGGDYEQYF.

The V call is TRBV5-6, the J call TRBJ2-1; maybe TRBD2 (5 bases). Trimming removed 4 bases at V and 4 bases at J, with 15 bases between. There are 15 residues in the CDR3. Germline CDR1 SGHDT, CDR2 YYEEEE. The CDR3 region is CASSPFEGSYNEQFF. The CDR3, as DNA: TGTGCCAGCAGCCCTTTTGAGGGATCGTACAATGAGCAGTTCTTC.

The CDR3 loop reads CASSHDSSVQYNEQFF. DNA of the CDR3: TGTGCCAGCAGCCATGACTCTAGCGTCCAATACAATGAGCAGTTCTTC. The V call is TRBV7-9, the J call TRBJ2-1; the D gene is possibly TRBD2 (6 bases). This CDR3 is 16 amino acids long. Trimming took off 5 bases at V and 4 bases at J, with 18 bases between the two ends. Per the germline V gene, CDR1 is SEHNR and CDR2 is FQNEAQ (reference sequence).

This sequence joins TRBV6-1 and TRBJ2-5; the match to TRBD1 covers 8 bases. The CDR3 has 13 residues. Per the germline V gene, CDR1 is MNHNS and CDR2 is SASEGT. Losses at the gene ends were 4 bases for V and 4 bases for J; bases not matched to a gene: 2. Here the CDR3 DNA reads TGTGCCAGCAGTGCAGGGGGCCGAGAGACCCAGTACTTC. Encoded protein: CASSAGGRETQYF.

The genes are TRBV16 and TRBJ1-2, with no clear D. The germline V and J ends were trimmed by 2 bases and 2 bases, with 24 bases remaining between them. The germline V gene has CDR1 KGHSY and CDR2 FQNENV. This CDR3 has 19 amino acids. Written as DNA, the CDR3 is TGTGCCAGCAGCCAAGAATCCCTGACTCTCGCTGTTAGGAACTATGGCTACACCTTC. Protein: CASSQESLTLAVRNYGYTF.

V is TRBV4-3 and J is TRBJ2-7; possible D gene TRBD1, 6 bases. CDR3 length equals 13 residues. Germline V gene lookup returns CDR1 LGHNA and CDR2 YSLEER. Trimming removed 9 bases from V and 4 bases from J, with 16 bases in between. CDR3 region: CASLRDNRYEQYF. CDR3 sequence (DNA): TGCGCCAGTCTAAGGGACAACCGTTACGAGCAGTACTTC.

This chain joins TRBV5-5 and TRBJ1-4; 8 positions match TRBD1. Per the germline V gene, CDR1 is SGHKS and CDR2 is YYEKEE (reference sequence). J lost 3 bases, V lost 1 base, and 2 bases had no gene match. The CDR3 extends over 15 amino acids. The CDR3 reads CASSLTTGANEKLFF. The CDR3 DNA reads TGTGCCAGCAGCTTGACGACAGGGGCTAATGAAAAACTGTTTTTT.

This chain connects TRBV30 to TRBJ1-6, with TRBD1 identical over 8 bases. The V gene's germline CDR1 is GTSNPN and CDR2 SVGIG (reference sequence). The CDR3 consists of 14 residues. The V segment lost 3 bases and the J segment 4 bases; nucleotides outside the gene matches: 2. The CDR3 bases are TGTGCCTGGAGGGGGGACAGGTATAATTCACCCCTCCACTTT. It specifies CAWRGDRYNSPLHF.

This chain connects TRBV28 to TRBJ1-4; the match to TRBD1 covers 8 bases. Per the germline V gene, CDR1 is MDHEN and CDR2 is SYDVKM. The CDR3 consists of 17 residues. V lost 6 bases and J lost 8; bases outside the gene matches: 17. The CDR3 region is CASRSSLGTGDGEKLFF. DNA of the CDR3: TGTGCCAGCAGAAGTTCTTTGGGGACAGGAGATGGGGAAAAACTGTTTTTT. The full variable domain, rest sourced from reference TRBV28 and TRBJ1-4, is DVKVTQSSRYLVKRTGEKVFLECVQDMDHENMFWYRQDPGLGLRLIYFSYDVKMKEKGDIPEGYSVSREKKERFSLILESASTNQTSMYLCASRSSLGTGDGEKLFFGSGTQLSVL.

This chain connects TRBV13 to TRBJ1-1; 10 nucleotides agree with TRBD1. The length of the CDR3 is 15 residues. After removal of 3 bases from V and 4 bases from J, the junction contained 5 bases not matched to a gene. Germline V gene data show CDR1 as PRHDT and CDR2 as FYEKMQ (reference sequence). The CDR3 protein is CASSFPRDRGTEAFF. CDR3 DNA sequence: TGTGCCAGCAGCTTTCCCCGGGACAGGGGCACTGAAGCTTTCTTT.

The chain uses TRBV28 and TRBJ2-7, with 8 bases fitting TRBD1. Germline trimming cut 4 bases from V and 3 bases from J; bases unmatched to any gene: 8. The CDR3 has 15 amino acids. Germline V CDR1 and CDR2: MDHEN, SYDVKM. DNA of the CDR3: TGTGCCAGCAGTTCCCCGGGACAGGCCAACTACGAGCAGTACTTC. It yields the protein CASSSPGQANYEQYF.

This clone was seen more than once but under ten times. The chain joins TRBV21-1 to TRBJ1-2. TRBV21-1 is designated a pseudogene. CDR3 length: 14 amino acids. CDR3 sequence (DNA): TGTGCCAGCAGCAAAGGAGGGCCGGACTATGGCTACACCTTC. Protein sequence: CASSKGGPDYGYTF.

This clone was detected only a few times. The chain carries TRBV29-1 and TRBJ1-2, with D perhaps TRBD1 (5 bases). Trimming removed 4 bases at V and 0 bases at J, with 9 bases between. This CDR3 has 13 residues. Germline V lookup: CDR1 SQVTM, CDR2 ANQGSEA. CDR3 sequence reads: CSVGVRANYGYTF. The CDR3 DNA reads TGCAGCGTTGGTGTCAGGGCTAACTATGGCTACACCTTC.

CDR3 sequence: CAWSVQSETQYF. CDR3 DNA: TGTGCCTGGAGTGTGCAGTCAGAGACCCAGTACTTC. The chain couples TRBV30 to TRBJ2-5; D is unclear. Germline V gives CDR1 GTSNPN, CDR2 SVGIG (reference sequence). The CDR3 length is 12 residues. Trimming cost V 0 bases and J 4 bases, with 6 bases left between them.

The table lists this clone with a few counts. The rearrangement joins TRBV2 to TRBJ1-1; D unresolved. The CDR3 is 14 amino acids. Trimming cost V 6 bases and J 1 base, with 12 bases left between them. Germline loops: CDR1 SNHLY, CDR2 FYNNEI. CDR3 sequence (DNA): TGTGCCAGCAGGAGCGGGAGGAAGAACACTGAAGCTTTCTTT. Translating it yields CASRSGRKNTEAFF.

The V and J genes are TRBV30 and TRBJ2-5; 8 nucleotides agree with TRBD2. The CDR3 runs 14 residues. V lost 1 base, J lost 5 bases, and 6 bases stayed unmatched. CDR1 and CDR2 from the germline V gene are GTSNPN and SVGIG (reference sequence). In DNA form, the CDR3 reads TGTGCCTGGAGTGACGGGGGGGGAGGGGAGACCCAGTACTTC. Translating it yields CAWSDGGGGETQYF.

This chain connects TRBV6-1 to TRBJ1-4, with D tentatively TRBD1 (5 bases). Per germline, CDR1 MNHNS and CDR2 SASEGT. The V and J ends lost 2 bases and 10 bases respectively, with 17 bases between them. The CDR3 runs 15 residues. The CDR3 DNA follows: TGTGCCAGCAGTGAACCGGGCCTACAAAGGGGAAAACTGTTTTTT. Its protein product is CASSEPGLQRGKLFF.

The chain has TRBV7-2 and TRBJ2-7; maybe TRBD2 (7 bases). Trimming removed 5 bases from V and 4 bases from J, with 18 bases in between. CDR3 length: 15 amino acids. CDR1 is SGHTA, CDR2 FQGNSA, per germline. The CDR3 region is CASSEGGTSSYEQYF. In DNA form, the CDR3 reads TGTGCCAGCAGCGAGGGGGGGACGAGCTCGTACGAGCAGTACTTC. Full variable domain (remainder filled in from reference TRBV7-2 and TRBJ2-7): GAGVSQSPSNKVTEKGKDVELRCDPISGHTALYWYRQSLGQGLEFLIYFQGNSAPDKSGLPSDRFSAERTGGSVSTLTIQRTQQEDSAVYLCASSEGGTSSYEQYFGPGTRLTVT.

The chain joins TRBV5-6 to TRBJ1-1, with TRBD1 identical over 8 bases. The J segment lost 3 bases and the V segment lost 2 bases, leaving 3 bases of the junction unmatched. Germline CDR1 is SGHDT and CDR2 is YYEEEE. The length of the CDR3 is 14 residues. The DNA of the CDR3 is TGTGCCAGCAGCTTTAACAGGGGGGACACTGAAGCTTTCTTT. This gives the protein CASSFNRGDTEAFF.

V and J are TRBV5-1 and TRBJ2-3; 9 nucleotides agree with TRBD1. J gave up 2 bases and V 4 bases, and 5 bases lay outside the gene matches. CDR3 length: 15 residues. CDR1 SGHRS and CDR2 YFSETQ come from the germline V gene. CDR3 residues: CASSLDRGDTDTQYF. The CDR3 DNA reads TGCGCCAGCAGCCTGGACAGGGGAGACACAGATACGCAGTATTTT.

Worth noting for this clone: Different DNA sequences within this sample yield the same CDR3. The chain has TRBV4-1 and TRBJ2-7, with D perhaps TRBD2 (5 bases). Germline V gene lookup returns CDR1 MGHRA and CDR2 YSYEKL. Trimming removed 0 bases from V and 0 bases from J, with 9 bases in between. The CDR3 contains 15 residues. The CDR3 region has the DNA TGCGCCAGCAGCCAAGAAAGAGGGAGCTCCTACGAGCAGTACTTC. Protein: CASSQERGSSYEQYF.

The CDR3 is CASSVGANTEAFF. CDR3 sequence (DNA): TGTGCCAGCAGCGTAGGGGCCAACACTGAAGCTTTCTTT. The chain recombines TRBV7-3 with TRBJ1-1; a weak D match, TRBD1 (5 bases). The CDR3 contains 13 residues. The germline V and J ends were trimmed by 5 bases and 2 bases, with 9 bases remaining between them. Germline lookup yields CDR1 SGHTA and CDR2 FQGTGA.

The table lists this clone with a few counts. The gene calls are TRBV11-3 and TRBJ2-1, with D possibly being TRBD1 (6 bases). Germline loops: CDR1 SGHNT, CDR2 YENEEA. V was pared by 3 bases and J by 0 bases, with 15 bases between. The CDR3 loop spans 17 amino acids. The CDR3 loop reads CASSFRGHSSSYNEQFF. CDR3 bases: TGTGCCAGCAGCTTCCGGGGACATTCCAGCTCCTACAATGAGCAGTTCTTC. The whole variable domain, filled in from reference TRBV11-3 and TRBJ2-1, reads EAGVVQSPRYKIIEKKQPVAFWCNPISGHNTLYWYLQNLGQGPELLIRYENEEAVDDSQLPKDRFSAERLKGVDSTLKIQPAELGDSAVYLCASSFRGHSSSYNEQFFGPGTRLTVL.

This chain connects TRBV28 to TRBJ1-5; 7 positions agree with TRBD1. The germline V gene has CDR1 MDHEN and CDR2 SYDVKM. After removal of 2 bases from V and 7 bases from J, the junction contained 2 bases not matched to a gene. This CDR3 region has 13 residues. Written as DNA, the CDR3 is TGTGCCAGCAGTTTAGACAGGGTACAGCCCCAGCATTTT. Translation: CASSLDRVQPQHF.